This note documents a single TCR beta chain sequence. The V gene end was trimmed by 3 bases and the J gene end by 7 bases; junction bases not matched to a gene: 5. Per germline, CDR1 SGDLS and CDR2 YYNGEE. This CDR3 is 14 amino acids long. The sample originates from a study of control samples from healthy donors and cancer patients. Sequenced by immunoSEQ multiplex PCR; TCRdb stores in-frame clones only, minus some. The sample includes 120,000 to 150,000 clones, roughly 94% of them seen just once. The gene calls are TRBV9 and TRBJ1-1; 11 nucleotides line up with TRBD1. This clonotype was obtained from a man aged 35 to 55 in good health. The sample was blood. The CDR3 sequence: CASSAGQGVGEAFF. The CDR3 DNA reads TGTGCCAGCAGCGCGGGACAGGGGGTGGGTGAAGCTTTCTTT. Full variable domain (remainder filled in from reference TRBV9 and TRBJ1-1): DSGVTQTPKHLITATGQRVTLRCSPRSGDLSVYWYQQSLDQGLQFLIQYYNGEERAKGNILERFSAQQFPDLHSELNLSSLELGDSALYFCASSAGQGVGEAFFGQGTRLTVV.